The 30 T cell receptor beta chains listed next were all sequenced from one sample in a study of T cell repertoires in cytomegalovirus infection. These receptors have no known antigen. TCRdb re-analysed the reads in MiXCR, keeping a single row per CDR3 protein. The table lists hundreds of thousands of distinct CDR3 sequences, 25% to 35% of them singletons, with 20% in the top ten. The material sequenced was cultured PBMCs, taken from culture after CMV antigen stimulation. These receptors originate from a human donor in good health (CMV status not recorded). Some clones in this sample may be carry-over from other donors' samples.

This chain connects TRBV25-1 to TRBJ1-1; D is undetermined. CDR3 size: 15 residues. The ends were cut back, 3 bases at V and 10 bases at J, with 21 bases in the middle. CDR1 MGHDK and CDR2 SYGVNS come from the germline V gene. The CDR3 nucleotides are TGTGCCAGCAGTGATAACGACATTTCCGAGCTGATAGCTTTCTTT. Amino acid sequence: CASSDNDISELIAFF.

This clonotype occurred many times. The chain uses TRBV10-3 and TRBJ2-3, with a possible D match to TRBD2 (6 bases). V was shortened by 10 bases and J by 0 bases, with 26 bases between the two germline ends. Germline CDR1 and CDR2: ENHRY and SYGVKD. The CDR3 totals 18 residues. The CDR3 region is CATASLPGLRSSTDTQYF. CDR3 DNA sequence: TGTGCCACCGCGTCGCTACCGGGACTCCGATCTAGCACAGATACGCAGTATTTT.

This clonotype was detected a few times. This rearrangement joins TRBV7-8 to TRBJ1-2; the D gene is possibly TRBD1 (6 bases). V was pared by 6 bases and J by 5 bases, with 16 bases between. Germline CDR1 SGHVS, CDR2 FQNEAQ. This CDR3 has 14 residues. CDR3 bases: TGTGCCAGCAGTCCGGGACAACGGAATTATGGCTACACCTTC. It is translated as CASSPGQRNYGYTF.

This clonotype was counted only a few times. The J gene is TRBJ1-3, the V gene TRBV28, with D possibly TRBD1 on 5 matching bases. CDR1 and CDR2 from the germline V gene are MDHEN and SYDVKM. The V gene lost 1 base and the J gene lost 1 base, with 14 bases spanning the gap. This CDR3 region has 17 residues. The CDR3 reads CASSLFSPTESGNTIYF. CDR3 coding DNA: TGTGCCAGCAGTTTATTCTCTCCGACAGAATCTGGAAACACCATATATTTT.

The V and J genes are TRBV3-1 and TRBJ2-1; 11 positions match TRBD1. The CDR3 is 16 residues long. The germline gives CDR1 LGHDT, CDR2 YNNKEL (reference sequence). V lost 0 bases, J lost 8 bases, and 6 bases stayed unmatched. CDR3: CASSQDLGQGAHEQFF. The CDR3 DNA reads TGTGCCAGCAGCCAAGATCTTGGACAGGGGGCCCATGAGCAGTTCTTC.

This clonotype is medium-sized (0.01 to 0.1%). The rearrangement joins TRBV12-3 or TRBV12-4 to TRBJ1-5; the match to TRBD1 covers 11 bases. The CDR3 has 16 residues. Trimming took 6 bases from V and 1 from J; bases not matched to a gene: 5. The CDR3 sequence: CASRFGQGASNQPQHF. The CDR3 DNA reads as TGTGCCAGCAGATTTGGACAGGGGGCGAGCAATCAGCCCCAGCATTTT.

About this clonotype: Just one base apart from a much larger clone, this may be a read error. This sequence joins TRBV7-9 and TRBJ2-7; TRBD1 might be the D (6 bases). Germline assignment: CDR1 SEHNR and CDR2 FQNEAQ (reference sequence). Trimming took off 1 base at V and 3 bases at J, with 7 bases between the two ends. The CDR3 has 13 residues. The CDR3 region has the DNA TGTGCCAGCAGCTTAGTGGACAGCTACGAGCAGTACTTC. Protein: CASSLVDSYEQYF.

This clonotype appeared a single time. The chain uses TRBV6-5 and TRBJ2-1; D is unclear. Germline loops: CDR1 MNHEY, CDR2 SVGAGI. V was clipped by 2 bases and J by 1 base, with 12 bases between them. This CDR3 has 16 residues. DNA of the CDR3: TGTGCCAGCAGTTACCCTTCAATGGGGTCCTACAATGAGCAGTTCTTC. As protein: CASSYPSMGSYNEQFF.

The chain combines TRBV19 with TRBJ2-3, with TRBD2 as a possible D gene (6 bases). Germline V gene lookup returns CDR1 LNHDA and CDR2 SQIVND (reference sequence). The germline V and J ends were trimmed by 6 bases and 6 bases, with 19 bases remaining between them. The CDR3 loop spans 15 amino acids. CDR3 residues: CASSATRGLRDTQYF. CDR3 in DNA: TGTGCCAGTAGCGCAACGAGGGGACTCCGGGATACGCAGTATTTT.

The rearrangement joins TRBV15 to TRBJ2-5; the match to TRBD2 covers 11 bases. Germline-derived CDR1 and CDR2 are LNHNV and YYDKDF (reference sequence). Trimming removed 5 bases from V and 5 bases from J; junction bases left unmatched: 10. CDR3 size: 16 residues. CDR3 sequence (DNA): TGTGCCACCAGCGACACTAGCGGGGGTCTGGGGGAGACCCAGTACTTC. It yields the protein CATSDTSGGLGETQYF.

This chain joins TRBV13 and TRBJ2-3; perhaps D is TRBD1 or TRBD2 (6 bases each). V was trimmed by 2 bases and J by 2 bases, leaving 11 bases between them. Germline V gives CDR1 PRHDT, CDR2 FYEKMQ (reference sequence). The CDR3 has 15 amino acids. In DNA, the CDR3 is TGTGCCAGCAGCTTACGAGGGGGGAACACAGATACGCAGTATTTT. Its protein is CASSLRGGNTDTQYF.

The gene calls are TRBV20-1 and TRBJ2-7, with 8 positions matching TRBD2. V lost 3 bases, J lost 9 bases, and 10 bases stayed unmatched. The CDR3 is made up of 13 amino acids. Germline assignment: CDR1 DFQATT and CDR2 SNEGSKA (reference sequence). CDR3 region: CSASAPGRAWQYF. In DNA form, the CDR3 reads TGCAGTGCTAGTGCCCCCGGGAGGGCCTGGCAGTACTTC.

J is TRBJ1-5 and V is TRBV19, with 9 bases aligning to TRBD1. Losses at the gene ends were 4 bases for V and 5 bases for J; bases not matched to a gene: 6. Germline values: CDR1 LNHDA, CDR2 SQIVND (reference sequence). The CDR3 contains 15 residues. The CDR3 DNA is TGTGCCAGTAGTACGAGACAGGGGGGTCATCAGCCCCAGCATTTT. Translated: CASSTRQGGHQPQHF.

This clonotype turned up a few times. DNA of the CDR3: TGTGCCAGCAGCTTAGCCCGAGGGGGGGAGCTGTTTTTT. As protein: CASSLARGGELFF. The chain joins TRBV7-2 to TRBJ2-2; weak D call: TRBD2 (5 bases). V was trimmed by 0 bases and J by 8 bases, leaving 7 bases between them. Germline assignment: CDR1 SGHTA and CDR2 FQGNSA. The CDR3 contains 13 residues.

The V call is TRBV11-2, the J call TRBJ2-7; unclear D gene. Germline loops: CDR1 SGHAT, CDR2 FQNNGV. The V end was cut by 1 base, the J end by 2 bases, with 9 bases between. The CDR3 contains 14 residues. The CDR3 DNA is TGTGCCAGCAGCTTAGGACCGACGGCCTACGAGCAGTACTTC. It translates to CASSLGPTAYEQYF. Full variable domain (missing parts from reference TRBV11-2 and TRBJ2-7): EAGVAQSPRYKIIEKRQSVAFWCNPISGHATLYWYQQILGQGPKLLIQFQNNGVVDDSQLPKDRFSAERLKGVDSTLKIQPAKLEDSAVYLCASSLGPTAYEQYFGPGTRLTVT.

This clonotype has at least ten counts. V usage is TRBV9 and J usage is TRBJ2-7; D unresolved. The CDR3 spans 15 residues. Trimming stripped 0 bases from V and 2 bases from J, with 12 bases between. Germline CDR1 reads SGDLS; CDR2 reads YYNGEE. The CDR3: CASSVASALPYEQYF. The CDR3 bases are TGTGCCAGCAGCGTAGCGTCAGCTCTCCCCTACGAGCAGTACTTC. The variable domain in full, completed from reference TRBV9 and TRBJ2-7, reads DSGVTQTPKHLITATGQRVTLRCSPRSGDLSVYWYQQSLDQGLQFLIQYYNGEERAKGNILERFSAQQFPDLHSELNLSSLELGDSALYFCASSVASALPYEQYFGPGTRLTVT.

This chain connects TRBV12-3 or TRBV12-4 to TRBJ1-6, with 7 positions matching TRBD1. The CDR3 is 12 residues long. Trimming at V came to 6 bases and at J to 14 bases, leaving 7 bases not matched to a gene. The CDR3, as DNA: TGTGCCAGCAGCTACGACAGGGCCACCCTCCACTTT. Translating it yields CASSYDRATLHF.

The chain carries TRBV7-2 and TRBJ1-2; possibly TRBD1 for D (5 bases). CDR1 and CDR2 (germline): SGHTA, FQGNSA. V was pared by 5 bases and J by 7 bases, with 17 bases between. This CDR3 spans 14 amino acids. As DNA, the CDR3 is TGTGCCAGCAGCCTTGACAGTTCATTGAGTGGCTACACCTTC. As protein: CASSLDSSLSGYTF.

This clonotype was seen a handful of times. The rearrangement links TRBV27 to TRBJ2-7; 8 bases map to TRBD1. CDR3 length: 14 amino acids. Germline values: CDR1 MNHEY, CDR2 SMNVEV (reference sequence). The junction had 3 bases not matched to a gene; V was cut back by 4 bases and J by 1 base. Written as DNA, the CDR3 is TGTGCCAGCAGTTCGGACAGGGATTCCTACGAGCAGTACTTC. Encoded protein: CASSSDRDSYEQYF.

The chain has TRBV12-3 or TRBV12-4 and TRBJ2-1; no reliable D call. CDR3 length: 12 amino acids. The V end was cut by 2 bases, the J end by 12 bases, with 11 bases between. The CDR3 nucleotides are TGTGCCAGCAGTTTACCCCCGAGTGGGCAGTTCTTC. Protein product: CASSLPPSGQFF.

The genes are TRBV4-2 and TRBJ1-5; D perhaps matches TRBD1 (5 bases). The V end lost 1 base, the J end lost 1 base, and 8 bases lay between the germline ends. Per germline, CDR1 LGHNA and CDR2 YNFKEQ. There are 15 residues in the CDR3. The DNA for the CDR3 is TGTGCCAGCAGCCAAGGACAGATGAGCAATCAGCCCCAGCATTTT. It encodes CASSQGQMSNQPQHF.

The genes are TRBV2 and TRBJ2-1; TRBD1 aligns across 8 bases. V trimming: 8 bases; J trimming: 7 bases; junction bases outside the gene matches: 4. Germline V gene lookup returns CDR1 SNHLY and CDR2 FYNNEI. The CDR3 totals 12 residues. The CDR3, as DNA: TGTGCCAGCCGGACAGGGATGAATGAGCAGTTCTTC. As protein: CASRTGMNEQFF. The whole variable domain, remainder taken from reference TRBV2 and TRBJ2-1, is EPEVTQTPSHQVTQMGQEVILRCVPISNHLYFYWYRQILGQKVEFLVSFYNNEISEKSEIFDDQFSVERPDGSNFTLKIRSTKLEDSAMYFCASRTGMNEQFFGPGTRLTVL.

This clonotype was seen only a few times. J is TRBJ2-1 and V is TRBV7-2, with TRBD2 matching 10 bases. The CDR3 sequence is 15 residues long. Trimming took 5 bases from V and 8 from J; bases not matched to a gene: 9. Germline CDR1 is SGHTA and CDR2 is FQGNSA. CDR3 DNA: TGTGCCAGCAGCCAGCGGGAGGGCGAAATCTATGAGCAGTTCTTC. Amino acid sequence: CASSQREGEIYEQFF.

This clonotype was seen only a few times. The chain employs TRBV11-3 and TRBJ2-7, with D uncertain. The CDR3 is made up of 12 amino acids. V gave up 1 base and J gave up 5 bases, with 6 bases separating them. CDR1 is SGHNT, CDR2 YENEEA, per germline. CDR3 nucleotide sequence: TGTGCCAGCAGCTTAGTGCTAGACGAGCAGTACTTC. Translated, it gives CASSLVLDEQYF.

CDR3 nucleotide sequence: TGTGCCAGCAGTCCCAGGGGCACGGGCCAAGAGACCCAGTACTTC. It specifies CASSPRGTGQETQYF. The chain is built from TRBV6-5 and TRBJ2-5; possibly TRBD1 for D (6 bases). V was cut by 5 bases and J by 1 base, with 14 bases left in between. Germline CDR1 MNHEY, CDR2 SVGAGI. The length of the CDR3 is 15 residues.

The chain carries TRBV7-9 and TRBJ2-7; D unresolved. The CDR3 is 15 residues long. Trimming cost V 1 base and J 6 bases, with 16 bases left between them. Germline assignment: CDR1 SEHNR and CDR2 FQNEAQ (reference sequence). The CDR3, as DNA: TGTGCCAGCAGCTTAGAGGGCGGTCAGGTCGGCGAGCAGTACTTC. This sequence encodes CASSLEGGQVGEQYF.

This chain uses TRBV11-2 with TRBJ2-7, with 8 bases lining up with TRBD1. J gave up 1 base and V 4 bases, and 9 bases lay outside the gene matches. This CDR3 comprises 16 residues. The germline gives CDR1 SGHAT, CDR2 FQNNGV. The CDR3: CASSSLSGGRSYEQYF. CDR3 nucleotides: TGTGCCAGCAGCTCCCTCTCAGGGGGCAGATCCTACGAGCAGTACTTC.

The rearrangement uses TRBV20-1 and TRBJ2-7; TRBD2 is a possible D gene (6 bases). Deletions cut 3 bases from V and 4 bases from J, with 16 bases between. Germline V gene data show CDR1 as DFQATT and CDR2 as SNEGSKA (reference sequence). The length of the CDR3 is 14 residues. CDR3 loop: CSARFLALNYEQYF. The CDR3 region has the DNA TGCAGTGCTAGGTTCCTAGCGCTGAATTACGAGCAGTACTTC.

The CDR3 DNA is TGCGCCAGCAGCTTGGGGAGGGCTAATAACTATGGCTACACCTTC. Its protein is CASSLGRANNYGYTF. The rearrangement uses TRBV5-1 and TRBJ1-2; no clear D gene. The CDR3 loop spans 15 amino acids. V was clipped by 0 bases and J by 1 base, with 10 bases between them. Germline V lookup: CDR1 SGHRS, CDR2 YFSETQ.

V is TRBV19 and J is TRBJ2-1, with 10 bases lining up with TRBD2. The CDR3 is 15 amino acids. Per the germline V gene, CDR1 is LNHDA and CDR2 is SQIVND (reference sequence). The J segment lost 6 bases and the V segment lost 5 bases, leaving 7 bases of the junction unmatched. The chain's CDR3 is CASSFSGGALNEQFF. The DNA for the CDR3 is TGTGCCAGTAGTTTCAGCGGGGGGGCACTCAATGAGCAGTTCTTC.